This T cell receptor beta chain was recovered during a study of radiation and T cells in renal cell carcinoma. Looking at the study overall: Nephrectomy followed 15 Gy stereotactic body radiation by 4 weeks.

Study conclusions and caveats: Top tumor clonotypes rose in blood 2 weeks post-radiation, then contracted. Pretreatment tumor biopsies were lacking, so baseline clonotypes are unknown.

Sequencing was performed with immunoSEQ multiplex PCR; in TCRdb, only in-frame clones are kept and a portion is missing. The table includes around 140,000 clones, approximately 90% detected once. Trimming cost V 1 base and J 7 bases, with 19 bases left between them. Germline V gene data show CDR1 as LNHDA and CDR2 as SQIVND (reference sequence). CDR3 length: 17 residues. Time point here: baseline pretreatment blood. Treatment of the sample: 15 Gy SBRT to primary tumor, nephrectomy 4 weeks later. Serial blood draws occurred at baseline and 2 and 4 weeks post-SBRT. The count of this clone is one. Its matching antigen is unknown.

The sequences come from blood, collected from a patient whose treatment included radiotherapy and nephrectomy. J is TRBJ2-2 and V is TRBV19, with a tentative D call TRBD2 (7 bases). This clonotype originated in a woman aged 70-85 years with renal cell carcinoma. The CDR3 protein is CASSIGVAGAKYGELFF. CDR3 bases: TGTGCCAGTAGTATAGGGGTGGCGGGGGCCAAGTACGGGGAGCTGTTTTTT. The whole variable domain, remainder taken from reference TRBV19 and TRBJ2-2, is DGGITQSPKYLFRKEGQNVTLSCEQNLNHDAMYWYRQDPGQGLRLIYYSQIVNDFQKGDIAEGYSVSREKKESFPLTVTSAQKNPTAFYLCASSIGVAGAKYGELFFGEGSRLTVL.